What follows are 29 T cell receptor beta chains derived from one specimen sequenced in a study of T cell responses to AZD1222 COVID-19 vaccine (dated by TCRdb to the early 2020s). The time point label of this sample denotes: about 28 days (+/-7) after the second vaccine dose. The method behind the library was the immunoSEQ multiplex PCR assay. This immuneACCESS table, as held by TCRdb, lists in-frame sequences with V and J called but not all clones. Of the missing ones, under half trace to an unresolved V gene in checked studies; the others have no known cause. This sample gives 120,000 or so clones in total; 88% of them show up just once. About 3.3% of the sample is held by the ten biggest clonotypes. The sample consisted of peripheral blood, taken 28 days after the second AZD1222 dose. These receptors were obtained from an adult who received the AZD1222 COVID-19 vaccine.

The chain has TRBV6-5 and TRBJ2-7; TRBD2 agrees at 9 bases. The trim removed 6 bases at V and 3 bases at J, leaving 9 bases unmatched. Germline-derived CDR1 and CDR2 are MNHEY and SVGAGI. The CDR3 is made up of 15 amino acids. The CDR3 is CASRGNLAGYYEQYF. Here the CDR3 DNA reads TGTGCCAGCAGGGGAAATCTAGCGGGGTACTACGAGCAGTACTTC.

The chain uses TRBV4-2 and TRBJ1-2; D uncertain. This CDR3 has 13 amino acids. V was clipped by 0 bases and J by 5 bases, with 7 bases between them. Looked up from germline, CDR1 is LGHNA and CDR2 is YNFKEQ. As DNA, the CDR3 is TGTGCCAGCAGCCAAGATTTGGGGTATGGCTACACCTTC. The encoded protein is CASSQDLGYGYTF.

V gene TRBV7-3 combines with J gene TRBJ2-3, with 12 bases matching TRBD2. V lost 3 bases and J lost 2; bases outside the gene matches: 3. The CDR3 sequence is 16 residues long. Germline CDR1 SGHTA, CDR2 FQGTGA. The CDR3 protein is CASSLGTSGFTDTQYF. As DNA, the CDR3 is TGTGCCAGCAGCTTGGGGACTAGCGGGTTCACAGATACGCAGTATTTT.

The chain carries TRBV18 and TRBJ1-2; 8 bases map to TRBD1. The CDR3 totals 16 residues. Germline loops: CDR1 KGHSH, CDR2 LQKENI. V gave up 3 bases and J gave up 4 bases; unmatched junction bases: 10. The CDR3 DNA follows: TGTGCCAGCTCACCGGTGGACAGGGCTCTAACCTATGGCTACACCTTC. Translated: CASSPVDRALTYGYTF.

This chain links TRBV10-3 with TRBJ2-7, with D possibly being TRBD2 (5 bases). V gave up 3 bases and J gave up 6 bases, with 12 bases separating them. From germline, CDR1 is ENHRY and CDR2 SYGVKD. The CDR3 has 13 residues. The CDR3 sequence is CAISEGAEGEQYF. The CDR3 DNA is TGTGCCATCAGTGAAGGCGCCGAGGGCGAGCAGTACTTC.

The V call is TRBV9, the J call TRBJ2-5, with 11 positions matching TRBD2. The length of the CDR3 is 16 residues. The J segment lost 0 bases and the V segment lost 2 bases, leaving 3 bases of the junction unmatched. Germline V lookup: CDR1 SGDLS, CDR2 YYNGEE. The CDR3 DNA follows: TGTGCCAGCAGCGTCGGGACTAGCGGATACCAAGAGACCCAGTACTTC. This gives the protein CASSVGTSGYQETQYF.

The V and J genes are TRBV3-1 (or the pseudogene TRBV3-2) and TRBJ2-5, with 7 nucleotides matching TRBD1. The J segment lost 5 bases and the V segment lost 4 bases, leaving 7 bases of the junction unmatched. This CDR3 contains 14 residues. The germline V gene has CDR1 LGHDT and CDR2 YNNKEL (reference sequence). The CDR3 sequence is CASSRGRGYETQYF. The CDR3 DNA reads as TGTGCCAGCAGCCGGGGCAGGGGGTACGAGACCCAGTACTTC.

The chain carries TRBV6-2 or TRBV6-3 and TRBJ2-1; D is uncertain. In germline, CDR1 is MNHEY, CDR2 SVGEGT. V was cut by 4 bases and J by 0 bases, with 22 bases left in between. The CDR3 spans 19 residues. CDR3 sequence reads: CASSFASYRKGGSYNEQFF. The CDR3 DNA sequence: TGTGCCAGCAGTTTTGCCTCATACCGAAAGGGTGGCTCCTACAATGAGCAGTTCTTC.

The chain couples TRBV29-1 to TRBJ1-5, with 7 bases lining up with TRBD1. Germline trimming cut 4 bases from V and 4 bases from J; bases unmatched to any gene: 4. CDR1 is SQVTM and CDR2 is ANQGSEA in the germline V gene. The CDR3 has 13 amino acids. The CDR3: CSVAEQGNQPQHF. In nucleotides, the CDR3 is TGCAGCGTTGCGGAACAGGGGAATCAGCCCCAGCATTTT. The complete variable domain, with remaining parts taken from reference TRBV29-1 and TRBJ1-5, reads SAVISQKPSRDICQRGTSLTIQCQVDSQVTMMFWYRQQPGQSLTLIATANQGSEATYESGFVIDKFPISRPNLTFSTLTVSNMSPEDSSIYLCSVAEQGNQPQHFGDGTRLSIL.

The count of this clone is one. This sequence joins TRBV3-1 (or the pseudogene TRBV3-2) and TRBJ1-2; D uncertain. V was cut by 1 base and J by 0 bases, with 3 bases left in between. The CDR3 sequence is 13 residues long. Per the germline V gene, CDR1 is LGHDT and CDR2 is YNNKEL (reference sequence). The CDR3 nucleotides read TGTGCCAGCAGCCAAGCCTCTAACTATGGCTACACCTTC. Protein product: CASSQASNYGYTF.

The CDR3 reads CAWSDGLYQPQHF. As DNA, the CDR3 is TGTGCCTGGAGTGATGGACTCTATCAGCCCCAGCATTTT. V gene TRBV30 combines with J gene TRBJ1-5; D remains ambiguous. From germline, CDR1 is GTSNPN and CDR2 SVGIG (reference sequence). Trimming took 1 base from V and 5 from J, leaving 9 bases between them. The CDR3 totals 13 residues.

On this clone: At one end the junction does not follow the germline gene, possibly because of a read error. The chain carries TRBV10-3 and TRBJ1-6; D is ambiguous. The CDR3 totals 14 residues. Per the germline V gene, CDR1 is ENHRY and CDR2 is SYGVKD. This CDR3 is CATSSTAQNSPLHF. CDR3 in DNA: TGTGCCACCAGTTCCACGGCCCAGAATTCACCCCTCCACTTT.

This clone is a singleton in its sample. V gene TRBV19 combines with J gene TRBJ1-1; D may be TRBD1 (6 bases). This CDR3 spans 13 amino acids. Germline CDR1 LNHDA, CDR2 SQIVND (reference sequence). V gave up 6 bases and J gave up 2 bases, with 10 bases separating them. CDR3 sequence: CASRTGRNTEAFF. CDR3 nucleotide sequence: TGTGCCAGTAGGACAGGCCGTAACACTGAAGCTTTCTTT.

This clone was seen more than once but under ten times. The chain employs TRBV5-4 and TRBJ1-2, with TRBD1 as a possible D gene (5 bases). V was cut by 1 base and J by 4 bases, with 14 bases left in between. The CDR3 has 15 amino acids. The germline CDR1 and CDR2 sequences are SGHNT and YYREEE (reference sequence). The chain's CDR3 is CASSLYQGSGYGYTF. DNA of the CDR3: TGTGCCAGCAGCTTGTACCAGGGATCAGGCTATGGCTACACCTTC.

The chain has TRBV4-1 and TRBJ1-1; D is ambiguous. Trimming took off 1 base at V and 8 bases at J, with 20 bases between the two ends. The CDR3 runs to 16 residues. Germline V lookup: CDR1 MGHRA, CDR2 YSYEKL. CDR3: CASSQVGRTKTPEAFF. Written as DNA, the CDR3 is TGCGCCAGCAGCCAAGTCGGTCGAACTAAGACCCCCGAAGCTTTCTTT.

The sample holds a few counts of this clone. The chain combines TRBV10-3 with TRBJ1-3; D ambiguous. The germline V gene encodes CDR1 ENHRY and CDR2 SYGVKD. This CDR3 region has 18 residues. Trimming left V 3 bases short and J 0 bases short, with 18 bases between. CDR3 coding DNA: TGTGCCATCAGTGACGGTCCGACCCTTTCTAGCTCTGGAAACACCATATATTTT. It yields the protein CAISDGPTLSSSGNTIYF.

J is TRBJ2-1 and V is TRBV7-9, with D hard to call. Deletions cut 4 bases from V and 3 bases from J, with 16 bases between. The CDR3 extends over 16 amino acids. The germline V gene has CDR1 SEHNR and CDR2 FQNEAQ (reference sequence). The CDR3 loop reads CASSSGPAVVYNEQFF. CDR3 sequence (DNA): TGTGCCAGCAGCTCCGGGCCTGCCGTGGTCTACAATGAGCAGTTCTTC.

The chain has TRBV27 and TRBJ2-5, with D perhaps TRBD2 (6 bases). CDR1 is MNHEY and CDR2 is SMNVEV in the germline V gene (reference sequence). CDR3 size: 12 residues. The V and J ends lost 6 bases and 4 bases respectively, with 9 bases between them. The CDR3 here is CASSHGGETQYF. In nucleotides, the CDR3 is TGTGCCAGCAGCCACGGGGGAGAGACCCAGTACTTC.

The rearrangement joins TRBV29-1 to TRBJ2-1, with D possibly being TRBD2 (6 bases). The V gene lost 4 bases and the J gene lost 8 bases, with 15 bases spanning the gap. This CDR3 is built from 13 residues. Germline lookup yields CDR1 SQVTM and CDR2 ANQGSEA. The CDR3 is CSVVAGRRHEQFF. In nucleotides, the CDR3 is TGCAGCGTTGTTGCCGGGAGACGCCATGAGCAGTTCTTC.

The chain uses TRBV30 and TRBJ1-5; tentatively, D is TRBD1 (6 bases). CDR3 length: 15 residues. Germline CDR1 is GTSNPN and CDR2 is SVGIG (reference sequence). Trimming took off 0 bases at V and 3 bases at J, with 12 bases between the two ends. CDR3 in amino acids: CAWSVRRQDNQPQHF. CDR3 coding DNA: TGTGCCTGGAGTGTCCGGAGACAGGACAATCAGCCCCAGCATTTT.

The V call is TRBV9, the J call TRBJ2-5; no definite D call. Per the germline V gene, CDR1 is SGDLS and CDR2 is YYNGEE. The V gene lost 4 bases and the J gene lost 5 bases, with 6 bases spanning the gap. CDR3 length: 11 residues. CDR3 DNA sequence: TGTGCCAGCAGCAGGTGGGAGACCCAGTACTTC. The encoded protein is CASSRWETQYF.

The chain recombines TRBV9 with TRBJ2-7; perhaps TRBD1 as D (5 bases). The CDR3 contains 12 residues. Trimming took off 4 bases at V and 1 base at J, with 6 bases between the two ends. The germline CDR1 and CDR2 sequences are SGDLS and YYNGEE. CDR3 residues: CASSQGSYEQYF. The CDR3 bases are TGTGCCAGCAGCCAGGGATCCTACGAGCAGTACTTC.

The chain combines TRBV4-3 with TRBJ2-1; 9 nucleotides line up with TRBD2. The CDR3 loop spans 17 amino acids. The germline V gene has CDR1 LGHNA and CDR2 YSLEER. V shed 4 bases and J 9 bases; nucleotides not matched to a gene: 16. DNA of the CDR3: TGCGCCAGCAGCCGGTATTCGCGGGCGGGGGGGCGAGGTGAGCAGTTCTTC. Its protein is CASSRYSRAGGRGEQFF.

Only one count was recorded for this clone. The chain's CDR3 is CASSIEHVTSGRNEQFF. The CDR3 DNA reads as TGTGCCAGTAGTATTGAGCACGTGACTAGCGGGAGAAATGAGCAGTTCTTC. The chain joins TRBV19 to TRBJ2-1; 12 nucleotides line up with TRBD2. The length of the CDR3 is 17 residues. CDR1 is LNHDA and CDR2 is SQIVND in the germline V gene (reference sequence). V trimming: 3 bases; J trimming: 7 bases; junction bases outside the gene matches: 10.

The DNA of the CDR3 is TGTGCCAGCAGCGCAATAGGAGGACGGGATCAGCCCCAGCATTTT. Its protein product is CASSAIGGRDQPQHF. V gene TRBV7-9 combines with J gene TRBJ1-5, with D hard to call. This CDR3 has 15 residues. CDR1 SEHNR and CDR2 FQNEAQ come from the germline V gene (reference sequence). V lost 5 bases to trimming and J lost 5 bases, with 16 bases between them.

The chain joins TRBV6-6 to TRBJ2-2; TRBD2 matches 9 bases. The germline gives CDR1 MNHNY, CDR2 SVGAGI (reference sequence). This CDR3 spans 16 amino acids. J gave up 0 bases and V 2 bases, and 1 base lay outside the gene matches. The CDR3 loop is CASSYRLAANTGELFF. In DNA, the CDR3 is TGTGCCAGCAGTTACCGACTAGCGGCGAACACCGGGGAGCTGTTTTTT.

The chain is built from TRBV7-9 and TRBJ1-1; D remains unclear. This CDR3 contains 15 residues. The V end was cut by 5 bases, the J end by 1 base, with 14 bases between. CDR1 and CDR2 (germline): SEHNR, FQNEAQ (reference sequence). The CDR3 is CASSPRKGSNTEAFF. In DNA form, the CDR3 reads TGTGCCAGCAGCCCACGTAAGGGTTCGAACACTGAAGCTTTCTTT.

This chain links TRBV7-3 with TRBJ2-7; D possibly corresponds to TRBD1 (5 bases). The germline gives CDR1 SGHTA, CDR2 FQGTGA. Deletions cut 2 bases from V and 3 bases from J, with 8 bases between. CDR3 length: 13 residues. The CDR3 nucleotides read TGTGCCAGCAGCTTAGACAGAAACTACGAGCAGTACTTC. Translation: CASSLDRNYEQYF.

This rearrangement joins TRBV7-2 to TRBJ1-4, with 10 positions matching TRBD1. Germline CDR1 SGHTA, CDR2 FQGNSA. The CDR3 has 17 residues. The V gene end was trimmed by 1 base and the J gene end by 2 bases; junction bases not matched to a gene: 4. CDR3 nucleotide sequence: TGTGCCAGCAGCTTAGTCAGGGGACAGGGGACTAATGAAAAACTGTTTTTT. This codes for CASSLVRGQGTNEKLFF.